One and the same sample provided the 10 T cell receptor beta chains below, sequenced in a study of shared clonotypes between healthy human individuals. Method: immunoSEQ multiplex PCR; TCRdb's copy keeps in-frame clones and lacks some. The profile shows some 500,000 clones, about 96% of them singletons. Sequenced: naive CD4+ T cells sorted from blood. Subset in this sample: CD45RA+ positively selected. The receptor source for this set is a woman aged 30 to 39 in good health.

This chain links TRBV5-4 with TRBJ2-1; tentatively, D is TRBD2 (6 bases). This CDR3 has 15 amino acids. CDR1 is SGHNT, CDR2 YYREEE, per germline (reference sequence). Trimming shortened V by 4 bases and J by 5 bases, and 16 bases separated the two germline ends. The CDR3 reads CASSPLTGRNNEQFF. The CDR3 DNA sequence: TGTGCCAGCAGCCCCCTGACCGGGAGAAACAATGAGCAGTTCTTC.

CDR3 bases: TGTGCCTGGAATGGGCAGTTAAACACAGATACGCAGTATTTT. Protein product: CAWNGQLNTDTQYF. This chain links TRBV30 with TRBJ2-3, with unresolved D. Per the germline V gene, CDR1 is GTSNPN and CDR2 is SVGIG (reference sequence). The CDR3 is made up of 14 amino acids. V shed 4 bases and J shed 2 bases, with 13 bases lying between them.

The V call is TRBV7-9, the J call TRBJ2-7; no firm D call. Germline assignment: CDR1 SEHNR and CDR2 FQNEAQ (reference sequence). This CDR3 spans 15 amino acids. V was trimmed by 5 bases and J by 0 bases, leaving 14 bases between them. In DNA, the CDR3 is TGTGCCAGCAGCCCCTGGGTTCTAGGCTCCTACGAGCAGTACTTC. Translated: CASSPWVLGSYEQYF.

Only one count was recorded for this clone. The V gene is TRBV28, the J gene TRBJ2-7, with D perhaps TRBD1 (6 bases). V lost 6 bases, J lost 1 base, and 13 bases lay in between. In germline, CDR1 is MDHEN, CDR2 SYDVKM. The CDR3 consists of 14 residues. In DNA form, the CDR3 reads TGTGCCAGCAGCCCCAGGGGATTTTCCTACGAGCAGTACTTC. Translating gives CASSPRGFSYEQYF.

This chain connects TRBV10-3 to TRBJ1-2; 9 bases match TRBD1. J was trimmed by 7 bases and V by 4 bases; bases with no gene match: 1. This CDR3 region has 12 residues. CDR1 and CDR2 from the germline V gene are ENHRY and SYGVKD. The CDR3 is CAISGTGVGYTF. CDR3 coding DNA: TGTGCCATCAGTGGGACAGGGGTTGGCTACACCTTC.

The rearrangement joins TRBV27 to TRBJ1-6; D remains ambiguous. The ends were cut back, 2 bases at V and 7 bases at J, with 9 bases in the middle. This CDR3 has 14 residues. Looked up from germline, CDR1 is MNHEY and CDR2 is SMNVEV (reference sequence). CDR3 sequence: CASSLEPSNSPLHF. The CDR3 DNA is TGTGCCAGCAGTTTAGAACCGAGCAATTCACCCCTCCACTTT.

This chain uses TRBV29-1 with TRBJ2-1; tentatively, D is TRBD1 or TRBD2 (5 bases each). The length of the CDR3 is 13 residues. Germline V gene data show CDR1 as SQVTM and CDR2 as ANQGSEA. V was pared by 6 bases and J by 6 bases, with 15 bases between. For the CDR3, the DNA is TGCAGCGTCGACCACGGGACCACCAATGAGCAGTTCTTC. The encoded protein is CSVDHGTTNEQFF.

This rearrangement joins TRBV6-7 to TRBJ2-7; 9 nucleotides agree with TRBD1. TRBV6-7 has ORF status, its function being uncertain. J lost 0 bases, V lost 2 bases, and 23 bases had no gene match. The CDR3 totals 22 residues. The CDR3 reads CASSYTGQGSNRCEISSYEQYF. CDR3 DNA: TGTGCCAGCAGTTACACGGGACAGGGCTCAAACCGCTGCGAAATAAGCTCCTACGAGCAGTACTTC.

J is TRBJ2-7 and V is TRBV5-5; 11 nucleotides line up with TRBD2. Germline V gene data show CDR1 as SGHKS and CDR2 as YYEKEE (reference sequence). Trimming took 3 bases from V and 2 from J; bases not matched to a gene: 4. This CDR3 is 15 amino acids long. This chain's CDR3 is CASSSILAGAYEQYF. Written as DNA, the CDR3 is TGTGCCAGCAGCTCCATACTAGCGGGAGCCTACGAGCAGTACTTC.

This clone has a single count. The rearrangement links TRBV2 to TRBJ2-1; weak D call: TRBD2 (5 bases). Germline V CDR1 and CDR2: SNHLY, FYNNEI. The CDR3 sequence is 14 residues long. Trimming removed 5 bases at V and 7 bases at J, with 15 bases between. CDR3 DNA: TGTGCCAGCAGTCCTCCTGGCCGCGGGAATGAGCAGTTCTTC. It yields the protein CASSPPGRGNEQFF.